These 27 T cell receptor beta chains originate from one sample sequenced in a study of blood T cell repertoires in COVID-19. TCRdb's copy holds only in-frame clones and misses some; the assay was immunoSEQ multiplex PCR. The sample records hundreds of thousands of clones, roughly nine tenths being singletons. Sequenced sample: peripheral blood. These receptors all stem from a woman in her forties or fifties with COVID-19, enrolled during active disease.

The chain carries TRBV2 and TRBJ2-1; perhaps TRBD1 as D (6 bases). V was clipped by 7 bases and J by 1 base, with 11 bases between them. Germline V gives CDR1 SNHLY, CDR2 FYNNEI. CDR3 size: 14 residues. The CDR3: CASKVRGSYNEQFF. CDR3 DNA sequence: TGTGCCAGCAAGGTCAGGGGATCCTACAATGAGCAGTTCTTC.

The rearrangement joins TRBV3-1 (or the pseudogene TRBV3-2) to TRBJ2-6; unclear D gene. The CDR3 has 15 residues. Trimming took 2 bases from V and 0 from J, leaving 5 bases between them. The germline CDR1 and CDR2 sequences are LGHDT and YNNKEL (reference sequence). CDR3 DNA sequence: TGTGCCAGCAGCCAACTCCTCTCTGGGGCCAACGTCCTGACTTTC. The encoded protein is CASSQLLSGANVLTF.

This chain connects TRBV3-1 (or the pseudogene TRBV3-2) to TRBJ1-2; D unclear. The CDR3 extends over 13 amino acids. V lost 0 bases to trimming and J lost 7 bases, with 9 bases between them. The germline gives CDR1 LGHDT, CDR2 YNNKEL (reference sequence). CDR3 coding DNA: TGTGCCAGCAGCCAAGATTCCGGGGTTGGCTACACCTTC. Translated: CASSQDSGVGYTF.

The chain employs TRBV7-9 and TRBJ1-4, with no clear D. V was pared by 4 bases and J by 6 bases, with 6 bases between. CDR3 length: 12 residues. Germline V gene lookup returns CDR1 SEHNR and CDR2 FQNEAQ (reference sequence). CDR3 protein: CASSWADEKLFF. The DNA of the CDR3 is TGTGCCAGCAGCTGGGCCGATGAAAAACTGTTTTTT.

The chain joins TRBV5-4 to TRBJ1-3; TRBD1 might be the D (6 bases). The CDR3 sequence is 16 residues long. The ends were cut back, 0 bases at V and 3 bases at J, with 13 bases in the middle. Germline V gene data show CDR1 as SGHNT and CDR2 as YYREEE (reference sequence). The CDR3, as DNA: TGTGCCAGCAGCTTGGGGCCCCGAGGGGGTGGAAACACCATATATTTT. Encoded protein: CASSLGPRGGGNTIYF.

The chain joins TRBV18 to TRBJ1-2; tentative D call: TRBD1 (5 bases). Germline assignment: CDR1 KGHSH and CDR2 LQKENI. The V and J ends lost 4 bases and 6 bases respectively, with 12 bases between them. The CDR3 extends over 13 amino acids. CDR3 region: CASSRAEGNGYTF. The CDR3, as DNA: TGTGCCAGCTCACGAGCGGAGGGGAATGGCTACACCTTC.

V is TRBV30 and J is TRBJ1-6; D gene uncertain. Germline V lookup: CDR1 GTSNPN, CDR2 SVGIG (reference sequence). This CDR3 spans 15 amino acids. V was cut by 2 bases and J by 0 bases, with 8 bases left in between. The CDR3 nucleotides read TGTGCCTGGAGTAGAGATAGCTCCTATAATTCACCCCTCCACTTT. This gives the protein CAWSRDSSYNSPLHF.

The V and J genes are TRBV18 and TRBJ1-1, with TRBD1 matching over 7 bases. This CDR3 contains 14 residues. CDR1 and CDR2 (germline): KGHSH, LQKENI. J gave up 3 bases and V 5 bases, and 6 bases lay outside the gene matches. Here the CDR3 reads CASSARQGDTEAFF. The CDR3 region has the DNA TGTGCCAGCTCAGCGAGACAGGGTGACACTGAAGCTTTCTTT.

This sequence joins TRBV5-4 and TRBJ2-3, with 9 bases identical to TRBD2. Losses at the gene ends were 3 bases for V and 6 bases for J; bases not matched to a gene: 11. CDR3 length: 16 amino acids. Germline V gene sequence: CDR1 SGHNT, CDR2 YYREEE (reference sequence). The CDR3 coding sequence is TGTGCCAGCAGCTCCCTCTCGCTAGCGGGAAAGGATACGCAGTATTTT. This sequence encodes CASSSLSLAGKDTQYF. Full variable domain (outside the CDR3, taken from reference TRBV5-4 and TRBJ2-3): ETGVTQSPTHLIKTRGQQVTLRCSSQSGHNTVSWYQQALGQGPQFIFQYYREEENGRGNFPPRFSGLQFPNYSSELNVNALELDDSALYLCASSSLSLAGKDTQYFGPGTRLTVL.

This chain links TRBV7-6 with TRBJ2-1; D is possibly TRBD2 (5 bases). Germline V CDR1 and CDR2: SGHVS, FNYEAQ. The CDR3 totals 15 residues. V gave up 4 bases and J gave up 0 bases, with 10 bases separating them. Written as DNA, the CDR3 is TGTGCCAGCAGCTCGGACTCCAGCTCCTACAATGAGCAGTTCTTC. Encoded protein: CASSSDSSSYNEQFF.

The chain recombines TRBV13 with TRBJ2-3; TRBD2 agrees at 14 bases. The CDR3 contains 18 residues. The germline V gene has CDR1 PRHDT and CDR2 FYEKMQ (reference sequence). The junction had 10 bases not matched to a gene; V was cut back by 4 bases and J by 4 bases. Here the CDR3 DNA reads TGTGCCAGCAGCTCGGGGACTAGCGGGGGATATGGCGCAGATACGCAGTATTTT. It specifies CASSSGTSGGYGADTQYF.

The V call is TRBV4-1, the J call TRBJ2-3, with TRBD2 matching over 12 bases. J was trimmed by 7 bases and V by 3 bases; bases with no gene match: 5. The CDR3 sequence is 15 residues long. CDR1 and CDR2 from the germline V gene are MGHRA and YSYEKL. The CDR3 coding sequence is TGCGCCAGCAGCCAGGCCGGACTAGCGGGGAATACGCAGTATTTT. Translated, it gives CASSQAGLAGNTQYF.

The chain recombines TRBV12-3 or TRBV12-4 with TRBJ1-2; TRBD1 matches 10 bases. Losses at the gene ends were 6 bases for V and 8 bases for J; bases not matched to a gene: 6. This CDR3 contains 13 residues. The CDR3 DNA reads as TGTGCCAGCAGCCGGGACAGGGGCTGGGGCTACACCTTC. Its protein is CASSRDRGWGYTF.

This chain joins TRBV7-9 and TRBJ2-7, with no clear D. Germline loops: CDR1 SEHNR, CDR2 FQNEAQ (reference sequence). With 0 bases removed from V and 1 base from J, the gap between germline ends came to 4 bases. The CDR3 runs to 13 residues. The CDR3 is CASSLATSYEQYF. For the CDR3, the DNA is TGTGCCAGCAGCTTAGCCACTTCCTACGAGCAGTACTTC.

The chain couples TRBV5-1 to TRBJ2-7; 8 nucleotides agree with TRBD1. Germline CDR1 reads SGHRS; CDR2 reads YFSETQ. The V segment lost 5 bases and the J segment 2 bases; nucleotides outside the gene matches: 3. The CDR3 is made up of 13 amino acids. CDR3: CASRRTGTYEQYF. CDR3 coding DNA: TGCGCCAGCAGAAGGACAGGGACCTACGAGCAGTACTTC.

To note about this clone: In the same sample, other DNA sequences code for this CDR3. J is TRBJ1-2 and V is TRBV6-5, with D possibly being TRBD1 (5 bases). The CDR3 extends over 13 amino acids. V lost 2 bases to trimming and J lost 2 bases, with 6 bases between them. CDR1 is MNHEY and CDR2 is SVGAGI in the germline V gene. CDR3: CASSYAGNYGYTF. Written as DNA, the CDR3 is TGTGCCAGCAGTTACGCAGGGAACTATGGCTACACCTTC.

The J gene is TRBJ1-5, the V gene TRBV19; D might be TRBD1 (5 bases). Looked up from germline, CDR1 is LNHDA and CDR2 is SQIVND (reference sequence). V was clipped by 6 bases and J by 2 bases, with 11 bases between them. The CDR3 is 14 residues long. CDR3 DNA sequence: TGTGCCAGTAGCCGGGGGACGGGCAATCAGCCCCAGCATTTT. Protein: CASSRGTGNQPQHF.

The chain carries TRBV19 and TRBJ1-5; 7 bases line up with TRBD1. The CDR3 consists of 15 residues. Trimming removed 3 bases from V and 7 bases from J; junction bases left unmatched: 9. From germline, CDR1 is LNHDA and CDR2 SQIVND (reference sequence). CDR3 DNA sequence: TGTGCCAGTAGTATCGGAGGGGCAGGGGGACAGCCCCAGCATTTT. Encoded protein: CASSIGGAGGQPQHF.

The chain couples TRBV28 to TRBJ2-3, with 8 bases lining up with TRBD1. V trimming: 3 bases; J trimming: 2 bases; junction bases outside the gene matches: 4. Germline V gene sequence: CDR1 MDHEN, CDR2 SYDVKM. The CDR3 has 15 residues. The CDR3 sequence: CASSFGTGNTDTQYF. CDR3 sequence (DNA): TGTGCCAGCAGTTTCGGGACAGGTAACACAGATACGCAGTATTTT. Drawing the rest from reference TRBV28 and TRBJ2-3, the complete variable domain is DVKVTQSSRYLVKRTGEKVFLECVQDMDHENMFWYRQDPGLGLRLIYFSYDVKMKEKGDIPEGYSVSREKKERFSLILESASTNQTSMYLCASSFGTGNTDTQYFGPGTRLTVL.

DNA of the CDR3: TGTGCCAGCAGCTGGACTACCGCCGGGAGGGAAAAACTGTTTTTT. Translated: CASSWTTAGREKLFF. This rearrangement joins TRBV5-6 to TRBJ1-4; D ambiguous. V lost 3 bases to trimming and J lost 8 bases, with 17 bases between them. The CDR3 sequence is 15 residues long. Germline V gives CDR1 SGHDT, CDR2 YYEEEE.

The chain has TRBV3-1 (or the pseudogene TRBV3-2) and TRBJ1-4; tentatively, D is TRBD1 (6 bases). CDR3 length equals 17 residues. Trimming removed 2 bases at V and 0 bases at J, with 13 bases between. The V gene's germline CDR1 is LGHDT and CDR2 YNNKEL (reference sequence). CDR3 DNA: TGTGCCAGCAGCCAAACCCAACCAGGGGCAACTAATGAAAAACTGTTTTTT. Translation gives CASSQTQPGATNEKLFF.

This chain uses TRBV9 with TRBJ2-5; maybe TRBD1 (6 bases). CDR3 length equals 15 residues. V was clipped by 0 bases and J by 2 bases, with 11 bases between them. CDR1 and CDR2 from the germline V gene are SGDLS and YYNGEE. The CDR3 bases are TGTGCCAGCAGCGTAGGTACACAGGGACAAGAGACCCAGTACTTC. Translated, it gives CASSVGTQGQETQYF. Supplemented by reference TRBV9 and TRBJ2-5, the full variable domain reads DSGVTQTPKHLITATGQRVTLRCSPRSGDLSVYWYQQSLDQGLQFLIQYYNGEERAKGNILERFSAQQFPDLHSELNLSSLELGDSALYFCASSVGTQGQETQYFGPGTRLLVL.

The rearrangement uses TRBV5-1 and TRBJ2-2, with TRBD1 identical over 8 bases. CDR1 and CDR2 from the germline V gene are SGHRS and YFSETQ. This CDR3 is 17 amino acids long. The ends lost 0 bases at V and 3 bases at J; junction bases unmatched: 7. The CDR3 DNA sequence: TGCGCCAGCAGCTTGGACCCAGGGGGCTGGGACACCGGGGAGCTGTTTTTT. Its protein is CASSLDPGGWDTGELFF.

V and J are TRBV3-1 (or the pseudogene TRBV3-2) and TRBJ2-7; possibly TRBD2 for D (5 bases). Germline CDR1 LGHDT, CDR2 YNNKEL (reference sequence). The CDR3 extends over 12 amino acids. Between the trimmed V and J ends, which lost 5 bases and 2 bases, there was a span of 7 bases. CDR3: CASSTGTYEQYF. Here the CDR3 DNA reads TGTGCCAGCAGCACGGGGACCTACGAGCAGTACTTC.

The rearrangement joins TRBV6-6 to TRBJ2-7; 11 bases line up with TRBD1. This CDR3 region has 16 residues. Germline trimming cut 5 bases from V and 2 bases from J; bases unmatched to any gene: 8. Germline assignment: CDR1 MNHNY and CDR2 SVGAGI (reference sequence). This CDR3 reads CASSRPGQGVTYEQYF. The CDR3 DNA reads TGTGCCAGCAGTCGACCGGGACAGGGGGTGACCTACGAGCAGTACTTC.

The rearrangement joins TRBV6-5 to TRBJ2-6; D remains unclear. Trimming left V 5 bases short and J 0 bases short, with 8 bases between. From germline, CDR1 is MNHEY and CDR2 SVGAGI. CDR3 length: 15 amino acids. CDR3 sequence: CASSPVSSGANVLTF. CDR3 in DNA: TGTGCCAGCAGTCCCGTTTCCTCTGGGGCCAACGTCCTGACTTTC.

This chain joins TRBV6-6 and TRBJ2-1, with 15 bases that match TRBD2. The V segment lost 2 bases and the J segment 10 bases; nucleotides outside the gene matches: 6. The CDR3 length is 16 residues. Per germline, CDR1 MNHNY and CDR2 SVGAGI (reference sequence). The CDR3 loop is CASSYTPGLAGGEQFF. CDR3 bases: TGTGCCAGCAGTTACACCCCGGGACTAGCGGGGGGAGAGCAGTTCTTC.